The 25 T cell receptor beta chains below were found in one sample sequenced in a study of neurological immune-mediated disorders. TCRdb re-called the 5' RACE reads through MiXCR, storing one row per CDR3 protein. The sample consists of some 95,000 distinct CDR3 sequences, 3.5% of them appearing once. Source material: PBMCs. These receptors all stem from a woman younger than 30 with multiple sclerosis.

This clonotype occurred many times. The chain employs TRBV5-1 and TRBJ2-3, with 10 bases matching TRBD2. Trimming removed 5 bases from V and 5 bases from J; junction bases left unmatched: 11. This CDR3 has 16 residues. Germline CDR1 is SGHRS and CDR2 is YFSETQ. CDR3 nucleotide sequence: TGCGCCAGCAGTGAAGTTAAGCGGGGGGGCGTAGATACGCAGTATTTT. Translation gives CASSEVKRGGVDTQYF. The variable domain in full, completed from reference TRBV5-1 and TRBJ2-3, reads KAGVTQTPRYLIKTRGQQVTLSCSPISGHRSVSWYQQTPGQGLQFLFEYFSETQRNKGNFPGRFSGRQFSNSRSEMNVSTLELGDSALYLCASSEVKRGGVDTQYFGPGTRLTVL.

This clonotype came up many times. The chain employs TRBV7-2 and TRBJ1-5, with 7 bases aligning to TRBD1. Per germline, CDR1 SGHTA and CDR2 FQGNSA. The V gene end was trimmed by 4 bases and the J gene end by 8 bases; junction bases not matched to a gene: 5. The CDR3 is 13 residues long. CDR3 protein: CASSSRQGKPQHF. In nucleotides, the CDR3 is TGTGCCAGCAGCTCCCGACAGGGAAAGCCCCAGCATTTT.

This clonotype was observed many times. This chain links TRBV27 with TRBJ2-5, with 8 bases identical to TRBD2. Germline-derived CDR1 and CDR2 are MNHEY and SMNVEV (reference sequence). The V segment lost 2 bases and the J segment 5 bases; nucleotides outside the gene matches: 7. This CDR3 spans 15 amino acids. The CDR3 nucleotides are TGTGCCAGCAGTTTAACGGTTAGCGGGGAGGAGACCCAGTACTTC. Translating gives CASSLTVSGEETQYF.

The V gene is TRBV20-1, the J gene TRBJ1-6, with TRBD1 as a possible D gene (5 bases). Germline loops: CDR1 DFQATT, CDR2 SNEGSKA (reference sequence). Trimming pared 6 bases from V and 4 bases from J, leaving 19 bases between. The CDR3 is 16 residues long. The CDR3 region is CSAVPGGLPYNSPLHF. For the CDR3, the DNA is TGCAGTGCCGTCCCGGGGGGACTTCCTTATAATTCACCCCTCCACTTT.

This clonotype was counted at least ten times. This sequence joins TRBV5-1 and TRBJ2-7, with TRBD2 identical over 7 bases. Trimming at V came to 0 bases and at J to 3 bases, leaving 6 bases not matched to a gene. CDR1 is SGHRS, CDR2 YFSETQ, per germline. The CDR3 runs to 15 residues. CDR3 in DNA: TGCGCCAGCAGCTTGGCCACGGGGGGAATCTACGAGCAGTACTTC. It translates to CASSLATGGIYEQYF.

This clonotype was recorded many times. The chain combines TRBV7-2 with TRBJ2-1, with TRBD2 matching over 7 bases. The CDR3 is made up of 15 amino acids. The germline V gene has CDR1 SGHTA and CDR2 FQGNSA. With V trimmed by 0 bases and J by 4 bases, 3 bases remained unmatched. The CDR3 DNA is TGTGCCAGCAGCTTAGCCGGAGCGGGGTACAATGAGCAGTTCTTC. This sequence encodes CASSLAGAGYNEQFF.

This chain links TRBV5-1 with TRBJ2-7; 7 bases agree with TRBD1. The CDR3 sequence is 14 residues long. Losses at the gene ends were 0 bases for V and 3 bases for J; bases not matched to a gene: 3. Germline loops: CDR1 SGHRS, CDR2 YFSETQ. This chain's CDR3 is CASSLDRGIYEQYF. The CDR3 nucleotides read TGCGCCAGCAGCTTGGACAGGGGCATCTACGAGCAGTACTTC.

This clonotype was seen more than once but under ten times. The rearrangement links TRBV7-9 to TRBJ1-2; D is unclear. This CDR3 is built from 14 residues. Germline V gene sequence: CDR1 SEHNR, CDR2 FQNEAQ (reference sequence). V lost 5 bases and J 4 bases, leaving 14 bases between the germline ends. CDR3 DNA: TGTGCCAGCAGCGGCCCCCGAGACGGCTATGGCTACACCTTC. It specifies CASSGPRDGYGYTF.

This clonotype was observed many times. The rearrangement joins TRBV6-5 to TRBJ2-7; 7 bases align to TRBD2. CDR3 size: 16 residues. The germline V gene encodes CDR1 MNHEY and CDR2 SVGAGI. J lost 1 base, V lost 5 bases, and 11 bases had no gene match. The DNA for the CDR3 is TGTGCCAGCAGTCGATCCCGCGGGGGTGGGTCCTACGAGCAGTACTTC. It specifies CASSRSRGGGSYEQYF.

This clonotype was found many times. The chain combines TRBV5-1 with TRBJ1-1; D gene uncertain. The CDR3 spans 13 residues. In germline, CDR1 is SGHRS, CDR2 YFSETQ. V was clipped by 1 base and J by 6 bases, with 10 bases between them. CDR3 bases: TGCGCCAGCAGCTTGAACCCATCGCCTGAAGCTTTCTTT. Amino acid sequence: CASSLNPSPEAFF.

Remarks on this clonotype: Relative to the germline gene, one junction end is altered; a read error may explain this. CDR3 DNA: TGTGCCAGCAGAGACACAGGGGGCGGTAAGACCCAGAATTTT. Protein sequence: CASRDTGGGKTQNF. The V call is TRBV3-1, the J call TRBJ1-5; 9 positions agree with TRBD1. The CDR3 is 14 residues long. CDR1 and CDR2 (germline): LGHDT, YNNKEL (reference sequence). Based on the CDR3 plus reference TRBV3-1 and TRBJ1-5, the full variable domain is DTAVSQTPKYLVTQMGNDKSIKCEQNLGHDTMYWYKQDSKKFLKIMFSYNNKELIINETVPNRFSPKSPDKAHLNLHINSLELGDSAVYFCASRDTGGGKTQNFGDGTRLSIL.

This clonotype was seen many times. The genes are TRBV5-1 and TRBJ1-1; D not certain. The CDR3 totals 14 residues. Trimming removed 8 bases at V and 1 base at J, with 15 bases between. The germline V gene has CDR1 SGHRS and CDR2 YFSETQ. In nucleotides, the CDR3 is TGCGCCAGTCGGACGGTCCCAGGGAACACTGAAGCTTTCTTT. The encoded protein is CASRTVPGNTEAFF.

This clonotype was counted between two and nine times. A much bigger clone sits one base away, suggesting this may be a read error. V is TRBV7-2 and J is TRBJ1-1, with TRBD1 matching over 8 bases. In germline, CDR1 is SGHTA, CDR2 FQGNSA. The CDR3 spans 13 residues. As DNA, the CDR3 is TGTGTCAGCAGCCGACAGGGGCGGACTGAAGCTTTCTTT. Encoded protein: CVSSRQGRTEAFF.

This clonotype was detected many times. This sequence joins TRBV27 and TRBJ1-5; tentative D call: TRBD1 (5 bases). V was trimmed by 6 bases and J by 3 bases, leaving 12 bases between them. Germline-derived CDR1 and CDR2 are MNHEY and SMNVEV (reference sequence). The CDR3 sequence is 14 residues long. The CDR3 sequence is CASSLMGDNQPQHF. The CDR3 DNA follows: TGTGCCAGCAGCCTAATGGGGGACAATCAGCCCCAGCATTTT.

This clonotype was found many times. The V call is TRBV20-1, the J call TRBJ2-7; 10 bases agree with TRBD1. Germline CDR1 reads DFQATT; CDR2 reads SNEGSKA (reference sequence). The CDR3 consists of 14 residues. V shed 5 bases and J 5 bases; nucleotides not matched to a gene: 9. The CDR3 here is CSAPTRTGGNEQYF. The CDR3 coding sequence is TGCAGTGCTCCCACTCGGACAGGGGGGAACGAGCAGTACTTC.

This clonotype was counted a few times. A read error may be the cause here, since a much bigger clone is one base away. The J gene is TRBJ1-4, the V gene TRBV29-1; maybe TRBD1 (6 bases). V dropped 7 bases and J dropped 7 bases, with 16 bases sitting between them. From germline, CDR1 is SQVTM and CDR2 ANQGSEA. The CDR3 length is 13 residues. CDR3 nucleotide sequence: TGCAGCGACCGTGTGGGGGCTTCTGAAAAACTGTTTTTT. This translates into CSDRVGASEKLFF.

This clonotype was observed many times. This rearrangement joins TRBV10-3 to TRBJ2-7, with 8 positions matching TRBD2. Germline loops: CDR1 ENHRY, CDR2 SYGVKD. The CDR3 spans 11 residues. V lost 8 bases to trimming and J lost 5 bases; unmatched junction nucleotides: 2. The CDR3 DNA reads TGTGCCATCGGGACTAGTAACGAGCAGTACTTC. Translating it yields CAIGTSNEQYF.

This clonotype showed up many times. The chain recombines TRBV12-3 or TRBV12-4 with TRBJ1-3, with D unclear. The V end lost 6 bases, the J end lost 0 bases, and 6 bases lay between the germline ends. The CDR3 sequence is 13 residues long. In DNA, the CDR3 is TGTGCCAGCAGCTGGCTCTCTGGAAACACCATATATTTT. It specifies CASSWLSGNTIYF.

This clonotype was seen many times. The rearrangement joins TRBV27 to TRBJ1-6; TRBD1 matches at 10 bases. V gave up 0 bases and J gave up 11 bases; unmatched junction bases: 4. CDR1 and CDR2 (germline): MNHEY, SMNVEV (reference sequence). The CDR3 spans 15 residues. The CDR3 is CASSLSGTGVPPLHF. The DNA of the CDR3 is TGTGCCAGCAGTTTATCGGGGACAGGGGTACCACCCCTCCACTTT.

In this sample, this clonotype turned up many times. The chain employs TRBV6-1 and TRBJ1-2, with a weak D call TRBD1 (5 bases). The CDR3 is 16 residues long. Germline assignment: CDR1 MNHNS and CDR2 SASEGT. V lost 4 bases and J lost 3, with 18 bases in between. In DNA form, the CDR3 reads TGTGCCAGCAGTGGTGTGAGGGGTATGGCCTACTATGGCTACACCTTC. Translated: CASSGVRGMAYYGYTF.

This clonotype showed up many times. CDR3 DNA sequence: TGTGCCAGCAGATGGGGGGACTATTCCTACAATGAGCAGTTCTTC. Encoded protein: CASRWGDYSYNEQFF. The V gene is TRBV6-1, the J gene TRBJ2-1; TRBD2 agrees at 7 bases. CDR3 size: 15 residues. The V gene's germline CDR1 is MNHNS and CDR2 SASEGT. With V trimmed by 6 bases and J by 1 base, 6 bases remained unmatched.

The table lists this clonotype with a few counts. The CDR3 spells CASSLVVGPSTDTQYF. In DNA, the CDR3 is TGTGCCAGCAGCTTAGTCGTCGGACCGAGCACAGATACGCAGTATTTT. V is TRBV7-6 and J is TRBJ2-3, with unresolved D. V was clipped by 1 base and J by 0 bases, with 11 bases between them. Germline CDR1 and CDR2: SGHVS and FNYEAQ. CDR3 size: 16 residues.

There are many counts of this clonotype. The gene calls are TRBV4-1 and TRBJ2-5, with 7 bases fitting TRBD2. Germline loops: CDR1 MGHRA, CDR2 YSYEKL. The CDR3 is made up of 15 amino acids. The junction had 6 bases not matched to a gene; V was cut back by 3 bases and J by 2 bases. The CDR3 reads CASSHASAGQETQYF. The CDR3 DNA reads as TGCGCCAGCAGCCACGCCTCAGCGGGGCAAGAGACCCAGTACTTC.

In its sample, this clonotype was seen many times. This chain links TRBV10-3 with TRBJ1-5, with TRBD1 identical over 7 bases. Germline V CDR1 and CDR2: ENHRY, SYGVKD. Trimming cost V 3 bases and J 6 bases; bases outside gene matches: 5. The CDR3 is 14 amino acids. CDR3 amino acids: CAISESRGSQPQHF. CDR3 in DNA: TGTGCCATCAGTGAAAGCAGGGGGAGTCAGCCCCAGCATTTT.

The sample holds many counts of this clonotype. The chain links TRBV5-1 to TRBJ2-1, with 13 bases lining up with TRBD2. The CDR3 has 15 residues. Germline CDR1 reads SGHRS; CDR2 reads YFSETQ. V lost 4 bases to trimming and J lost 6 bases; unmatched junction nucleotides: 4. CDR3 residues: CASSKGTSGVNEQFF. In nucleotides, the CDR3 is TGCGCCAGCAGCAAAGGGACTAGCGGGGTCAATGAGCAGTTCTTC.